A selection of T cell receptor beta chains follows, all from one sample in a study of T-cell memory formation after mild COVID-19. One entry per CDR3 protein results from TCRdb running MiXCR on the 5' RACE reads. Of around 320,000 distinct CDR3 sequences in the sample, 25% to 30% were seen once. The sample taken for sequencing was PBMCs or a T cell subset sorted from them (not recorded which). These receptors were obtained from an adult woman who had mild COVID-19 (a few samples of this study predate the infection). Cell type and time point are not known. The CDR3 runs from the conserved cysteine through the conserved F or W. The D gene is left open where the match is weak. Expanded clones get a size class; other rows say once, few or many, or leave the size out.

.,.,TRBJ1-1,TRBV12-3/TRBV12-4,TGTGCCAGCAGCCCGCCCAGGCTGAACACTGAAGCTTTCTTT,CASSPPRLNTEAFF
few,TRBD1,TRBJ2-4,TRBV11-2,TGTGCCAGCACCTTCGGGACAGGGACGAACATTCAGTACTTC,CASTFGTGTNIQYF
.,TRBD1,TRBJ1-1,TRBV5-4,TGTGCCAGCAGCTTGGGGCAGGGGGGAGAAGCTTTCTTT,CASSLGQGGEAFF
few,.,TRBJ1-5,TRBV4-2,TGTGCCAGCAGCCAAGACCCTCGGCAGCCCCAGCATTTT,CASSQDPRQPQHF
once,TRBD1,TRBJ1-1,TRBV7-2,TGTGCCAGCAGCCCGACAGGGAGTAACACTGAAGCTTTCTTT,CASSPTGSNTEAFF
.,TRBD1,TRBJ1-1,TRBV12-3/TRBV12-4,TGTGCCAGCAGTTATGGGACAGTGAACACTGAAGCTTTCTTT,CASSYGTVNTEAFF
few,TRBD1,TRBJ1-3,TRBV9,TGTGCCAGCAGCGAGGGACAGGGGGCGGGAAACACCATATATTTT,CASSEGQGAGNTIYF
.,.,TRBJ2-3,TRBV5-1,TGCGCCAGCAGCCCGGGGGGCGGATACACAGATACGCAGTATTTT,CASSPGGGYTDTQYF
few,.,TRBJ2-5,TRBV7-9,TGTGCCAGCAGCTTAGCGGGTAGTGTAGAGGGACCGGACGTGGAGACCCAGTACTTC,CASSLAGSVEGPDVETQYF
.,.,TRBJ2-5,TRBV4-2,TGTGCCAGCAGCCAATTCCCGAGGGGGGGACCTACCCAAGAGACCCAGTACTTC,CASSQFPRGGPTQETQYF
.,.,TRBJ2-7,TRBV11-2,TGTGCCAGCAGCTTAGATCAGGGAGGAGGGACCATCTACGAGCAGTACTTC,CASSLDQGGGTIYEQYF
.,.,TRBJ2-7,TRBV12-3/TRBV12-4,TGTGCCAGTGCCGGGGTTTCCTACGAGCAGTACTTC,CASAGVSYEQYF
.,.,TRBJ2-5,TRBV5-1,TGCGCCAGCAGCTGGACCCAACCCCGGGCCGAAGAGACCCAGTACTTC,CASSWTQPRAEETQYF
few,.,TRBJ2-7,TRBV7-7,TGTGCTAGCAGCTTGTCCGAGACCTACGAGCAGTACTTC,CASSLSETYEQYF
.,.,TRBJ1-4,TRBV29-1,TGCAGCGTCTGGGAGGGGGAAAAACTGTTTTTT,CSVWEGEKLFF
.,.,TRBJ2-7,TRBV7-9,TGTGCCAGCAGCCCGCGGGACAGAATGGCCTACGAGCAGTACTTC,CASSPRDRMAYEQYF
few,.,TRBJ2-3,TRBV6-5,TGTGCCAGCAGTCCCCTCTACTGGCTCACAGATACGCAGTATTTT,CASSPLYWLTDTQYF
few,.,TRBJ2-7,TRBV4-2,TGTGCCAGCAGCCAAGCGGTAGGGAGCTACGAGCAGTACTTC,CASSQAVGSYEQYF
few,.,TRBJ1-1,TRBV10-3,TGTGCCATCAGTGAGTCTATCATGATTTGGGACACTGAAGCTTTCTTT,CAISESIMIWDTEAFF
.,.,TRBJ2-2,TRBV30,TGTGCCTGGAGTACGAGACACCTAAACACCGGGGAGCTGTTTTTT,CAWSTRHLNTGELFF
.,.,TRBJ2-2,TRBV3-1,TGTGCCAGCAGCCAGACAGCCTACGGGGAGCTGTTTTTT,CASSQTAYGELFF
many,.,TRBJ1-6,TRBV12-3/TRBV12-4,TGTGCCAGCAGCCCAGGACAGTATAATTCACCCCTCCACTTT,CASSPGQYNSPLHF
many,TRBD2,TRBJ2-2,TRBV4-3,TGCGCCAGCAGCCAAGTCCCTAGCGGGAGTGCCCGCACCGGGGAGCTGTTTTTT,CASSQVPSGSARTGELFF
.,.,TRBJ1-3,TRBV5-1,TGCGCCAGCAGCTTGGATCACGTTTCTGGAAACACCATATATTTT,CASSLDHVSGNTIYF
.,.,TRBJ2-7,TRBV2,TGTGCCAGCAGTCGACGGAAAGGGAATCACGAGCAGTACTTC,CASSRRKGNHEQYF
.,.,TRBJ2-7,TRBV15,TGTGCCGTCGGCGACAGCTCCTACGAGCAGTACTTC,CAVGDSSYEQYF
.,TRBD1,TRBJ2-3,TRBV3-1,TGTGCCAGCAGCCTCCGGACAGGGGGCGTAGATACGCAGTATTTT,CASSLRTGGVDTQYF
few,.,TRBJ2-7,TRBV11-2,TGTGCCAGCAGCCCTGGCGGGGTCTTCATCTACGAGCAGTACTTC,CASSPGGVFIYEQYF
.,TRBD1,TRBJ2-2,TRBV5-1,TGCGCCAGCAGCCAGGGACAGCCCACCGGGGAGCTGTTTTTT,CASSQGQPTGELFF
few,TRBD1,TRBJ1-1,TRBV5-1,TGCGCCAGCAGCTACACAGGGGCACACACTGAAGCTTTCTTT,CASSYTGAHTEAFF
.,TRBD1,TRBJ1-2,TRBV4-2,TGTGCCAGCAGCCAGGCAGGGGGCAGTAATGGCTACACCTTC,CASSQAGGSNGYTF
.,TRBD2,TRBJ2-5,TRBV9,TGTGCCAGCAGCGCGGGACTAGCGGAGACCCAGTACTTC,CASSAGLAETQYF
.,TRBD1,TRBJ1-2,TRBV12-3/TRBV12-4,TGTGCCAGCACCGGGACAGGATCTCATGGCTACACCTTC,CASTGTGSHGYTF
few,.,TRBJ2-7,TRBV6-5,TGTGCCAGCAGTTACTCTTCAGTGTCTCACAGCTCCTACGAGCAGTACTTC,CASSYSSVSHSSYEQYF
.,.,TRBJ2-2,TRBV6-2/TRBV6-3,TGTGCCAGCACCCACAACGACTACCCCCGGGAGCTGTTTTTT,CASTHNDYPRELFF
.,TRBD2,TRBJ2-3,TRBV14,TGTGCCAGCAGCCAAGATAATTGGAGCGGGGTCACAGATACGCAGTATTTT,CASSQDNWSGVTDTQYF
few,.,TRBJ1-1,TRBV7-2,TGTGCCAGCAGCCGCGCGGGACTTGTTGAAGCTTTCTTT,CASSRAGLVEAFF
.,.,TRBJ2-3,TRBV6-6,TGTGCCAGTACACAGGAGGGGGTTCGCACAGATACGCAGTATTTT,CASTQEGVRTDTQYF
few,.,TRBJ2-7,TRBV5-6,TGTGCCAGCAGCTCGAAACGGGACTTTAGCTCCTACGAGCAGTACTTC,CASSSKRDFSSYEQYF
few,TRBD1,TRBJ1-2,TRBV6-5,TGTGCCAGCAGTTCACGGACAGGGGGTTTAGGAGAAGGCTACACCTTC,CASSSRTGGLGEGYTF
.,.,TRBJ1-2,TRBV4-2,TGTGCCAGCAGCCAAGAGAGTGGGTCGAGCTATGGCTACACCTTC,CASSQESGSSYGYTF